Listed below are T cell receptor beta chains from one sample, sequenced in a study of blood T cell repertoires in COVID-19. TCRdb keeps only in-frame clones here, not all; method: immunoSEQ multiplex PCR. The data hold 25,000 to 35,000 clones, with roughly 85% observed a single time. The sequencing input was peripheral blood. The receptors originated from a human donor in a cohort sampled during active COVID-19. The CDR3 runs from the conserved cysteine through the conserved F or W. A D gene is named only where the DNA matches it firmly. Size values are once, few and many counts, or a class for expanded clones, and some rows have none.

CDR3 length | J gene | clone size | V gene | D gene | CDR3 DNA | CDR3 protein
16 | TRBJ1-2 | . | TRBV19 | . | TGTGCCAGTAGTAGATATACAGAAATACAATTCTATGGCTACACCTTC | CASSRYTEIQFYGYTF
15 | TRBJ1-1 | . | TRBV28 | TRBD1 | TGTGCCAGCAGTTTATCCGGGACAGTGAACACTGAAGCTTTCTTT | CASSLSGTVNTEAFF
14 | TRBJ1-6 | . | TRBV7-3 | . | TGTGCCAGCAGCTTATCTGGGGGCCTATCACCCCTCCACTTT | CASSLSGGLSPLHF
18 | TRBJ2-5 | . | TRBV5-1 | TRBD1 | TGCGCCAGCAGCATAAAGACAGGGGCGCCGCCTTACCAAGAGACCCAGTACTTC | CASSIKTGAPPYQETQYF
14 | TRBJ1-2 | once | TRBV19 | TRBD1 | TGTGCCAGTAGTTTTGACAGGGACGGCTATGGCTACACCTTC | CASSFDRDGYGYTF
16 | TRBJ2-2 | . | TRBV7-6 | TRBD2 | TGTGCCAGCAGCGCACTAGCGGGAGTCGACACCGGGGAGCTGTTTTTT | CASSALAGVDTGELFF
14 | TRBJ2-7 | . | TRBV7-9 | . | TGTGCCAGCAGCTCGGGTGGAGGGGTCCACGAGCAGTACTTC | CASSSGGGVHEQYF
15 | TRBJ2-3 | . | TRBV19 | TRBD2 | TGTGCCAGTAGTAACTCTGGACTAGGAACAGATACGCAGTATTTT | CASSNSGLGTDTQYF
13 | TRBJ1-1 | . | TRBV18 | . | TGTGCCAGCTCACCACTCACCGCGATTGAAGCTTTCTTT | CASSPLTAIEAFF
15 | TRBJ1-4 | . | TRBV6-5 | . | TGTGCCAGCAGTCGCCAGGGCTCGGCTAATGAAAAACTGTTTTTT | CASSRQGSANEKLFF
15 | TRBJ1-1 | once | TRBV2 | . | TGTGCCAGCAGTGAAGCGCTATGGGCGAACACTGAAGCTTTCTTT | CASSEALWANTEAFF
16 | TRBJ2-2 | once | TRBV24-1 | TRBD2 | TGTGCCACCAAAGGCGCGGGAGGGGGTAACACCGGGGAGCTGTTTTTT | CATKGAGGGNTGELFF
15 | TRBJ1-1 | . | TRBV9 | . | TGTGCCAGCAGCGGGGGAGTCGGGGTAAGGGATGAAGCTTTCTTT | CASSGGVGVRDEAFF
15 | TRBJ1-4 | . | TRBV19 | . | TGTGCCAGTAGTATGAGGGGAGGCTTTAATGAAAAACTGTTTTTT | CASSMRGGFNEKLFF
17 | TRBJ1-5 | once | TRBV11-3 | . | TGTGCCAGCAGCCCAAGAGAGGAGTGGATTGGGAATCAGCCCCAGCATTTT | CASSPREEWIGNQPQHF
15 | TRBJ2-7 | . | TRBV7-3 | . | TGTGCCAGCAGCCGCCTTGGGGGGGCTACCTACGAGCAGTACTTC | CASSRLGGATYEQYF
16 | TRBJ1-5 | few | TRBV24-1 | . | TGTGCCACCAGTGATTACGGCCGGGGGGGCTGGGGGCTCCAGCATTTT | CATSDYGRGGWGLQHF
15 | TRBJ2-1 | . | TRBV18 | . | TGTGCCAGCTCACCATCGGGACACCCCTACAATGAGCAGTTCTTC | CASSPSGHPYNEQFF
16 | TRBJ1-6 | . | TRBV27 | TRBD1 | TGTGCCAGCACGGCCGGGACAGGGGGGAGGAATTCACCCCTCCACTTT | CASTAGTGGRNSPLHF
14 | TRBJ1-2 | . | TRBV7-9 | TRBD1 | TGTGCCAGCAGCCTCCAGGGGGCTAACTATGGCTACACCTTC | CASSLQGANYGYTF
15 | TRBJ1-3 | . | TRBV6-5 | TRBD1 | TGTGCCAGCAGATCAGGGGGCTGGACTGGAAACACCATATATTTT | CASRSGGWTGNTIYF
15 | TRBJ1-5 | few | TRBV19 | TRBD1 | TGTGCCAGTAGGCAAACAGGGGGGGGCAATCAGCCCCAGCATTTT | CASRQTGGGNQPQHF
15 | TRBJ2-7 | few | TRBV30 | TRBD1 | TGTGCCTGGAGCGGCCGGGACAGGGGCTCCTACGAGCAGTACTTC | CAWSGRDRGSYEQYF
15 | TRBJ1-5 | few | TRBV30 | . | TGTGCCTGGAGTGTGGGGGGTGGGGGCAATCAGCCCCAGCATTTT | CAWSVGGGGNQPQHF
13 | TRBJ1-1 | . | TRBV13 | TRBD1 | TGTGCCAGCAGCTTTGACAGGGGGCGCGAAGCTTTCTTT | CASSFDRGREAFF
19 | TRBJ1-5 | few | TRBV27 | TRBD1 | TGTGCCAGCAGTTACCGCCCCCCCGGGACAGGGGGTTACAATCAGCCCCAGCATTTT | CASSYRPPGTGGYNQPQHF
15 | TRBJ2-1 | . | TRBV10-1 | . | TGCGCCAGCAGTGATGGCCGGAGCTCCTACAATGAGCAGTTCTTC | CASSDGRSSYNEQFF
15 | TRBJ2-3 | . | TRBV9 | TRBD2 | TGTGCCAGCAGCCGTGGACTAGCGGGAGTAGATACGCAGTATTTT | CASSRGLAGVDTQYF
15 | TRBJ2-3 | . | TRBV20-1 | TRBD2 | TGCAGTGCTAGTTCGTCTAGCGGGAAGACAGATACGCAGTATTTT | CSASSSSGKTDTQYF
15 | TRBJ2-3 | . | TRBV5-1 | . | TGCGCCAGCAGCCCCCCGGGCTTAGGGGCAGATACGCAGTATTTT | CASSPPGLGADTQYF
15 | TRBJ2-5 | . | TRBV18 | TRBD2 | TGTGCCAGCTCACCGGTGGTAGCGGGGCAGAAGACCCAGTACTTC | CASSPVVAGQKTQYF
15 | TRBJ2-1 | . | TRBV5-1 | TRBD2 | TGCGCCAGCAGCTTGTGGACTAGCGATTACAATGAGCAGTTCTTC | CASSLWTSDYNEQFF
15 | TRBJ2-5 | . | TRBV7-2 | . | TGTGCCAGCAGCTTAGGGGTAGAGCGGGCACAGACCCAGTACTTC | CASSLGVERAQTQYF
14 | TRBJ2-7 | . | TRBV28 | . | TGTGCCAGCCTCGCCGTTGGCGGATCCTACGAGCAGTACTTC | CASLAVGGSYEQYF
14 | TRBJ2-4 | . | TRBV5-6 | TRBD1 | TGTGCCAGCAGCTCAGGGGGACACAGAAACATTCAGTACTTC | CASSSGGHRNIQYF
16 | TRBJ2-1 | few | TRBV7-3 | TRBD2 | TGTGCCAGCAGCCGACGACTAGCGGGAGCCTTGAATGAGCAGTTCTTC | CASSRRLAGALNEQFF
15 | TRBJ1-1 | . | TRBV7-2 | TRBD1 | TGTGCCAGCATGGACTTCGGACAGGGTACGACTGAAGCTTTCTTT | CASMDFGQGTTEAFF
15 | TRBJ2-3 | . | TRBV5-1 | TRBD1 | TGCGCCAGCAGCTTGGGACAGGGGGCTGGAGATACGCAGTATTTT | CASSLGQGAGDTQYF
16 | TRBJ1-4 | once | TRBV5-6 | TRBD1 | TGTGCCAGCAGCTCATCCGGGACAGGGTCGAATGAAAAACTGTTTTTT | CASSSSGTGSNEKLFF
14 | TRBJ2-2 | . | TRBV10-3 | . | TGTGCCATCAGTGGTAGAGACATCACCGGGGAGCTGTTTTTT | CAISGRDITGELFF
14 | TRBJ2-3 | . | TRBV19 | . | TGTGCCAGTAGTATAGGACAGGGCACAGATACGCAGTATTTT | CASSIGQGTDTQYF